These 21 T cell receptor beta chains originate from one sample sequenced in a study of technical replicates of blood from four donors. Clones were read by immunoSEQ multiplex PCR, and TCRdb kept only the in-frame ones, dropping some. The repertoire consists of 70,000 to 85,000 clones, with about 97% occurring once and the leading ten covering less than 0.2%. Material for sequencing was T cells isolated from PBMCs. The receptors shown here come from a human donor in good health.

The chain links TRBV5-1 to TRBJ2-5; 14 bases fit TRBD2. Germline V CDR1 and CDR2: SGHRS, YFSETQ. CDR3 size: 19 residues. Trimming at V came to 1 base and at J to 1 base, leaving 9 bases not matched to a gene. CDR3 nucleotide sequence: TGCGCCAGCAGCTTGCCATCCAGGACTAGCGGGGGGCCCCAAGAGACCCAGTACTTC. The encoded protein is CASSLPSRTSGGPQETQYF.

The CDR3 sequence: CASSGDPGTGTSTISRQPQHF. The CDR3 coding sequence is TGTGCCAGCAGTGGCGACCCAGGGACCGGGACAAGTACTATTAGCAGGCAGCCCCAGCATTTT. The chain recombines TRBV2 with TRBJ1-5; TRBD1 might be the D (6 bases). The CDR3 extends over 21 amino acids. V was cut by 4 bases and J by 7 bases, with 35 bases left in between. CDR1 is SNHLY and CDR2 is FYNNEI in the germline V gene.

This sequence joins TRBV25-1 and TRBJ1-4; D may be TRBD1 (6 bases). With 6 bases removed from V and 6 bases from J, the gap between germline ends came to 8 bases. This CDR3 contains 12 residues. Germline CDR1 is MGHDK and CDR2 is SYGVNS. The CDR3 bases are TGTGCCAGCAGAAACAGGGATGAAAAACTGTTTTTT. It specifies CASRNRDEKLFF.

The rearrangement uses TRBV5-1 and TRBJ1-3; TRBD1 matches at 10 bases. The CDR3 has 18 residues. Germline trimming cut 4 bases from V and 1 base from J; bases unmatched to any gene: 11. Per germline, CDR1 SGHRS and CDR2 YFSETQ. The CDR3 sequence is CASSPGTGARRSGNTIYF. The CDR3 DNA reads as TGCGCCAGCAGCCCGGGGACAGGGGCTCGACGGTCTGGAAACACCATATATTTT.

The chain links TRBV5-4 to TRBJ2-3; weak D call: TRBD2 (6 bases). The CDR3 sequence is 15 residues long. Trimming cost V 0 bases and J 6 bases, with 14 bases left between them. Per germline, CDR1 SGHNT and CDR2 YYREEE (reference sequence). The CDR3 sequence is CASSLARSGVDTQYF. The DNA for the CDR3 is TGTGCCAGCAGCTTGGCCAGGTCGGGGGTGGATACGCAGTATTTT.

The chain employs TRBV14 and TRBJ1-2; possible D gene TRBD1, 6 bases. Germline V gene lookup returns CDR1 SGHDN and CDR2 FVKESK. Trimming left V 4 bases short and J 7 bases short, with 22 bases between. This CDR3 region has 16 residues. The CDR3: CASSPSLGQGPSGYTF. CDR3 DNA sequence: TGTGCCAGCAGCCCCTCCCTGGGTCAGGGGCCGAGTGGCTACACCTTC.

This sequence joins TRBV5-1 and TRBJ2-2; 9 bases match TRBD1. The CDR3 runs to 15 residues. Germline V gives CDR1 SGHRS, CDR2 YFSETQ. The J segment lost 4 bases and the V segment lost 4 bases, leaving 5 bases of the junction unmatched. As DNA, the CDR3 is TGCGCCAGCAGCCCCCGACAGGGGGGCACCGGGGAGCTGTTTTTT. Amino acid sequence: CASSPRQGGTGELFF.

The chain carries TRBV9 and TRBJ2-5, with 10 positions matching TRBD2. Germline V gene data show CDR1 as SGDLS and CDR2 as YYNGEE. CDR3 length: 15 amino acids. The V segment lost 1 base and the J segment 2 bases; nucleotides outside the gene matches: 2. The CDR3 reads CASSVIAGGQETQYF. CDR3 nucleotides: TGTGCCAGCAGCGTAATAGCGGGAGGACAAGAGACCCAGTACTTC.

The rearrangement links TRBV5-1 to TRBJ2-2, with a possible D match to TRBD2 (6 bases). V dropped 6 bases and J dropped 2 bases, with 14 bases sitting between them. CDR1 SGHRS and CDR2 YFSETQ come from the germline V gene. The CDR3 covers 15 residues. CDR3 DNA sequence: TGCGCCAGCACCCGGGTAGCGGCAAACACCGGGGAGCTGTTTTTT. Translation: CASTRVAANTGELFF.

The chain has TRBV30 and TRBJ2-2; possible D gene TRBD2, 7 bases. This CDR3 is built from 17 residues. The germline V gene encodes CDR1 GTSNPN and CDR2 SVGIG (reference sequence). V was clipped by 0 bases and J by 2 bases, with 16 bases between them. DNA of the CDR3: TGTGCCTGGAGTGTACTCGGGCGGGGGCCCAACACCGGGGAGCTGTTTTTT. Encoded protein: CAWSVLGRGPNTGELFF.

V usage is TRBV28 and J usage is TRBJ2-1, with 8 positions matching TRBD1. The CDR3 is 16 amino acids. V was pared by 4 bases and J by 1 base, with 6 bases of the junction left unmatched. The germline V gene has CDR1 MDHEN and CDR2 SYDVKM. The CDR3 DNA is TGTGCCAGCAGTTCGTGGACAGGGCTGTCCTACAATGAGCAGTTCTTC. Its translation is CASSSWTGLSYNEQFF.

This CDR3 is CASSWDRSYTF. The CDR3 bases are TGTGCCAGCAGTTGGGACAGATCCTACACCTTC. The chain uses TRBV28 and TRBJ1-2; 7 positions match TRBD1. The length of the CDR3 is 11 residues. V was clipped by 4 bases and J by 10 bases; unmatched bases: 3. From germline, CDR1 is MDHEN and CDR2 SYDVKM.

This clone was seen just once. The CDR3 is CAISDPVGGGAYNEQFF. CDR3 in DNA: TGTGCCATCAGTGACCCCGTAGGCGGGGGGGCCTACAATGAGCAGTTCTTC. The genes are TRBV10-3 and TRBJ2-1; 9 nucleotides match TRBD2. Per germline, CDR1 ENHRY and CDR2 SYGVKD. V lost 3 bases, J lost 2 bases, and 8 bases stayed unmatched. The CDR3 consists of 17 residues.

This clone was recorded once. CDR3 in DNA: TGTGCCAGCAGTTTCAGGCAGGGGACAGATACGCAGTATTTT. Encoded protein: CASSFRQGTDTQYF. This chain uses TRBV6-5 with TRBJ2-3; D is perhaps TRBD1 (6 bases). CDR1 is MNHEY, CDR2 SVGAGI, per germline. V lost 4 bases and J lost 3, with 11 bases in between. The CDR3 length is 14 residues.

The V call is TRBV5-4, the J call TRBJ2-5; 13 positions match TRBD2. The CDR3 runs to 16 residues. From germline, CDR1 is SGHNT and CDR2 YYREEE (reference sequence). The V gene end was trimmed by 5 bases and the J gene end by 7 bases; junction bases not matched to a gene: 11. The CDR3 here is CASSDDTSGGAGTQYF. The DNA of the CDR3 is TGTGCCAGCAGTGATGACACTAGCGGGGGGGCTGGGACCCAGTACTTC.

This rearrangement joins TRBV4-1 to TRBJ1-1; tentatively, D is TRBD1 (6 bases). CDR1 MGHRA and CDR2 YSYEKL come from the germline V gene. V shed 1 base and J shed 0 bases, with 9 bases lying between them. The CDR3 extends over 15 amino acids. DNA for the CDR3: TGCGCCAGCAGCCAAGCGACAGGATTGAACACTGAAGCTTTCTTT. Amino acid sequence: CASSQATGLNTEAFF.

This chain links TRBV27 with TRBJ2-1; no definite D call. Per the germline V gene, CDR1 is MNHEY and CDR2 is SMNVEV (reference sequence). Trimming cost V 6 bases and J 4 bases, with 13 bases left between them. The CDR3 totals 14 residues. CDR3 loop: CASSGTERYNEQFF. CDR3 DNA: TGTGCCAGCAGCGGAACGGAGAGATACAATGAGCAGTTCTTC.

The chain couples TRBV5-8 to TRBJ1-1; TRBD1 agrees at 9 bases. CDR1 is SGHTS and CDR2 is YDEGEE in the germline V gene. Losses at the gene ends were 3 bases for V and 9 bases for J; bases not matched to a gene: 6. The CDR3 runs to 13 residues. The CDR3 region has the DNA TGTGCCAGCAGCTCACTGGACAGGGGACAAGCTTTCTTT. Translating gives CASSSLDRGQAFF.

Written as DNA, the CDR3 is TGTGCCAGCAGTGGGGAGCGTAATCAGCCCCAGCATTTT. Translation: CASSGERNQPQHF. The chain combines TRBV2 with TRBJ1-5; no reliable D call. Per germline, CDR1 SNHLY and CDR2 FYNNEI. The CDR3 contains 13 residues. Trimming removed 4 bases from V and 4 bases from J, with 8 bases in between.

The chain has TRBV28 and TRBJ2-1; TRBD2 might be the D (6 bases). CDR3 length: 15 amino acids. Per germline, CDR1 MDHEN and CDR2 SYDVKM. Trimming removed 6 bases from V and 3 bases from J, with 15 bases in between. The CDR3 DNA sequence: TGTGCCAGCAGAAAACCGACTAGTTACTACAATGAGCAGTTCTTC. Its protein is CASRKPTSYYNEQFF.

The chain carries TRBV5-1 and TRBJ2-5; the D is unclear. The germline gives CDR1 SGHRS, CDR2 YFSETQ. V lost 3 bases and J 4 bases, leaving 13 bases between the germline ends. The CDR3 length is 14 residues. CDR3 sequence (DNA): TGCGCCAGCAGCTCCGACGAGGAGCCAGAGACCCAGTACTTC. It encodes CASSSDEEPETQYF.